This T cell receptor (beta chain) was documented in a study of Ad26.COV2.S vaccination and SARS-CoV-2 variants. Study context: Donor was in the COV1001 Ad26.COV2.S trial arm. The authors gave Ad26.COV2.S intramuscularly, either once or twice 56 days apart.

This CDR3 region has 14 residues. V gave up 6 bases and J gave up 2 bases, with 8 bases separating them. Germline lookup yields CDR1 KGHSH and CDR2 LQKENI. Some clones are missing from TCRdb's copy, which holds only in-frame ones; the method was immunoSEQ multiplex PCR. The data show about 480,000 clones, 87% seen once. Regarding treatment: 19 received Ad26.COV2.S at low or high dose, single or two shots; five or six received placebo; per-sample allocation not given. Material that was analyzed had been drawn on day 63 after the first vaccine or placebo injection. The sequencing here drew on peripheral blood, taken in a trial of Ad26.COV2.S vaccine versus placebo. The chain couples TRBV18 to TRBJ1-6, with unresolved D. The clonotype comes from a person between 18 and 59 years old who received the Ad26.COV2.S COVID-19 vaccine or a placebo. The DNA for the CDR3 is TGTGCCAGCTCTCCCGGGACCTATAATTCACCCCTCCACTTT. This codes for CASSPGTYNSPLHF.